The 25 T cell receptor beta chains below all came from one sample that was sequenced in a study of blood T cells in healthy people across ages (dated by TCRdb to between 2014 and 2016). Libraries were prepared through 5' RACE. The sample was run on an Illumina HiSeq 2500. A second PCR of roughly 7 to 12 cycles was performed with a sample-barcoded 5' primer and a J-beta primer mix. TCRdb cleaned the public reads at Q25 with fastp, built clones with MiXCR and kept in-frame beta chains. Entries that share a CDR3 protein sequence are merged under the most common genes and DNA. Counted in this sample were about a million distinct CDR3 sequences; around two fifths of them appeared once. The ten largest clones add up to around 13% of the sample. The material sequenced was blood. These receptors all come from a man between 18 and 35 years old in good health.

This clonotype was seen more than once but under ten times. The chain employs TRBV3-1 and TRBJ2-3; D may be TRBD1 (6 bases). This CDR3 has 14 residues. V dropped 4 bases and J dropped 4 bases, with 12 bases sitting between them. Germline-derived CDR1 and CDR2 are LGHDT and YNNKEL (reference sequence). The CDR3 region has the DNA TGTGCCAGCAGCCCCGCAACAGGGCCAGATACGCAGTATTTT. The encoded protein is CASSPATGPDTQYF.

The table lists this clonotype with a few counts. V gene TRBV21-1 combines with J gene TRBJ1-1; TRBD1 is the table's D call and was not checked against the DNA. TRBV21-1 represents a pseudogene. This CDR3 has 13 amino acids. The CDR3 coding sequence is TGTGCCAGCCCCCTGCTGGGGGACACTGAAGCTTTCTTT. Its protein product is CASPLLGDTEAFF.

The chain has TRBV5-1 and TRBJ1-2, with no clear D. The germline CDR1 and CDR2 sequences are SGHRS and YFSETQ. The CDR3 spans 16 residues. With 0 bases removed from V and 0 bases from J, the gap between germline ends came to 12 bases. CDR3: CASSLAADRPNYGYTF. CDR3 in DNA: TGCGCCAGCAGCTTGGCGGCAGACCGTCCTAACTATGGCTACACCTTC.

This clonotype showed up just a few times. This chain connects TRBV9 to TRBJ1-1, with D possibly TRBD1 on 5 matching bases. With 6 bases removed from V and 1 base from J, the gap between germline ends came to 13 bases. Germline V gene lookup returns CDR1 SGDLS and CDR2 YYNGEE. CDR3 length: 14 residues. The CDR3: CASTKGSRNTEAFF. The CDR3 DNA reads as TGTGCCAGCACAAAGGGGTCTCGGAACACTGAAGCTTTCTTT.

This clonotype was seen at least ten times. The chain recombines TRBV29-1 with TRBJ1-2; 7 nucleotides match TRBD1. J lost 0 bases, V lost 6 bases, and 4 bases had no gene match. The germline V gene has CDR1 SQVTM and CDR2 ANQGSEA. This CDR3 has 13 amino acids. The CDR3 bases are TGCAGCGTGGCCGGGACAGCTAACTATGGCTACACCTTC. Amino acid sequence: CSVAGTANYGYTF.

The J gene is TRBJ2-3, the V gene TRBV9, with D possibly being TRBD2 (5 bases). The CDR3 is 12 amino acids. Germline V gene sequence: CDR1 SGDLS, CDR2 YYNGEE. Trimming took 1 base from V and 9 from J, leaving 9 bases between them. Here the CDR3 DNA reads TGTGCCAGCAGCGTATCAGAGGGAACGCAGTATTTT. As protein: CASSVSEGTQYF.

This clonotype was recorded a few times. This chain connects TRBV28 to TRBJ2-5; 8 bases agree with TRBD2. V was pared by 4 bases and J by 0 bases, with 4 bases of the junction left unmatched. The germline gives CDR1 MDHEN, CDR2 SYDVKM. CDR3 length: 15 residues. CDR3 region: CASSSPGGNQETQYF. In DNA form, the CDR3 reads TGTGCCAGCAGTTCCCCGGGGGGGAACCAAGAGACCCAGTACTTC.

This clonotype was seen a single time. As DNA, the CDR3 is TGTGCCAGCAGCTTAGGGGTCCTAAGCTCCTACGAGCAGTACTTC. Amino acid sequence: CASSLGVLSSYEQYF. This rearrangement joins TRBV11-3 to TRBJ2-7; no clear D. The CDR3 runs to 15 residues. In germline, CDR1 is SGHNT, CDR2 YENEEA. Trimming cost V 1 base and J 0 bases, with 10 bases left between them.

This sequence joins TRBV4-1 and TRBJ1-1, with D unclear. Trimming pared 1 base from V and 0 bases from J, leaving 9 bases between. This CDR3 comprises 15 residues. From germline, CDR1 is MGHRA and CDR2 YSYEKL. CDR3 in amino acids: CASSQGAGLNTEAFF. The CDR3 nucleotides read TGCGCCAGCAGCCAAGGGGCGGGATTGAACACTGAAGCTTTCTTT.

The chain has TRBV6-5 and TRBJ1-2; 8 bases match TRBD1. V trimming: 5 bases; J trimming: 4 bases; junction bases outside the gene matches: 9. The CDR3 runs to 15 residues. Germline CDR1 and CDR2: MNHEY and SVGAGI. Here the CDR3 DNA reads TGTGCCAGCAGTACGGATATCAGGGGGCTCTATGGCTACACCTTC. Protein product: CASSTDIRGLYGYTF.

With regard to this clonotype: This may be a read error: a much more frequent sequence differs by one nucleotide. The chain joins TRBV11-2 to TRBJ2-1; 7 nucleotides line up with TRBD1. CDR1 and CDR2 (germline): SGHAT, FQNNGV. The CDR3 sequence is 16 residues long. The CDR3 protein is CASGLETTGSYNEQFF. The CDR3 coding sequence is TGTGCCAGCGGCTTAGAAACGACAGGGAGCTACAATGAGCAGTTCTTC.

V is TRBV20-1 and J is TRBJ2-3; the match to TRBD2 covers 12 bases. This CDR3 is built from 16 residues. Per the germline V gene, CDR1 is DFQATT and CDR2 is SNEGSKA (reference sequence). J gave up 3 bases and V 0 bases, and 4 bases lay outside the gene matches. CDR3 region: CSARDYTSGGTDTQYF. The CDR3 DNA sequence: TGCAGTGCTAGAGATTACACTAGCGGGGGGACAGATACGCAGTATTTT.

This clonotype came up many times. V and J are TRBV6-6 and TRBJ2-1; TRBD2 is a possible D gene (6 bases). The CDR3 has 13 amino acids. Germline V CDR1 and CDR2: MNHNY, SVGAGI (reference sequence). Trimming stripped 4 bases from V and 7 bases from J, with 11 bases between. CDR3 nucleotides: TGTGCCAGCAGTTTCTCTGGGGGGAATGAGCAGTTCTTC. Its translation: CASSFSGGNEQFF.

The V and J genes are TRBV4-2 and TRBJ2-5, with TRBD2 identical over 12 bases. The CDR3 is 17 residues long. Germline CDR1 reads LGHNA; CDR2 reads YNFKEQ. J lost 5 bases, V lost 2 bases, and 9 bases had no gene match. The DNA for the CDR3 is TGTGCCAGCAGCCAAAAGACTAGCGGGGGAGATGCCGAGACCCAGTACTTC. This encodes CASSQKTSGGDAETQYF.

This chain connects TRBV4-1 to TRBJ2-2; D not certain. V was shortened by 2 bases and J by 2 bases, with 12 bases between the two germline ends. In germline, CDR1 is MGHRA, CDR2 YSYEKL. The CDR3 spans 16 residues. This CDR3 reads CASSQREILNTGELFF. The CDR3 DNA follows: TGCGCCAGCAGCCAAAGAGAAATCCTCAACACCGGGGAGCTGTTTTTT.

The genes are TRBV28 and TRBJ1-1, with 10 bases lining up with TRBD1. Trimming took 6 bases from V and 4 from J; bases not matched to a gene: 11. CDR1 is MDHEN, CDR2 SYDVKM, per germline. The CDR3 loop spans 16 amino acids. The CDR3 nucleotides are TGTGCCAGCAGCCCTCCGGGACAGGGGCCACTCACTGAAGCTTTCTTT. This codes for CASSPPGQGPLTEAFF.

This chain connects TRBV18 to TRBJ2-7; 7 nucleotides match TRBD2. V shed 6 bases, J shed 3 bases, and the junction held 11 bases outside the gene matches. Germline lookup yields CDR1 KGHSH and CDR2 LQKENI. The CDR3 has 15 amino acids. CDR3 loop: CASSPAGEMDYEQYF. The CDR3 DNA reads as TGTGCCAGCTCGCCCGCGGGGGAGATGGACTACGAGCAGTACTTC. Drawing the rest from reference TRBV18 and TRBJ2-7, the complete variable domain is NAGVMQNPRHLVRRRGQEARLRCSPMKGHSHVYWYRQLPEEGLKFMVYLQKENIIDESGMPKERFSAEFPKEGPSILRIQQVVRGDSAAYFCASSPAGEMDYEQYFGPGTRLTVT.

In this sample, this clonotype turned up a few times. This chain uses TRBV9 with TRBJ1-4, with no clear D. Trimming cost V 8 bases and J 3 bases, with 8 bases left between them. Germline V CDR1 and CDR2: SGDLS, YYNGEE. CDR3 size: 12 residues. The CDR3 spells CASPHPNEKLFF. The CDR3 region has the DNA TGTGCCAGTCCACATCCTAATGAAAAACTGTTTTTT.

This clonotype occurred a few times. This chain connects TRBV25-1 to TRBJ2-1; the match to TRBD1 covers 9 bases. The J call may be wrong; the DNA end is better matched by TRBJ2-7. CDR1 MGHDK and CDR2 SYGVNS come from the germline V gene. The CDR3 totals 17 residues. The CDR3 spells CASSERQTGGTYNEQYF. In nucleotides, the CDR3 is TGTGCCAGCAGTGAGAGACAGACAGGGGGAACCTACAATGAGCAGTACTTC.

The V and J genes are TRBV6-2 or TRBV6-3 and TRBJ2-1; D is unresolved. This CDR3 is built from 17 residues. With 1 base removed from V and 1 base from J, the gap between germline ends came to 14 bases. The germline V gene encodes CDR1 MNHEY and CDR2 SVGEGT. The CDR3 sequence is CASSYYLTQTSYNEQFF. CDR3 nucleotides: TGTGCCAGCAGTTACTACTTGACTCAGACGTCCTACAATGAGCAGTTCTTC.

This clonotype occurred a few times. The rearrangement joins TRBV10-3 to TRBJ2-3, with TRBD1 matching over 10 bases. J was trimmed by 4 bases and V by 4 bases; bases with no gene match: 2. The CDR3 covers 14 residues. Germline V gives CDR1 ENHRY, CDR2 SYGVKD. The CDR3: CAISGDRGSDTQYF. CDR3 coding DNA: TGTGCCATCAGTGGGGACAGGGGCTCAGATACGCAGTATTTT.

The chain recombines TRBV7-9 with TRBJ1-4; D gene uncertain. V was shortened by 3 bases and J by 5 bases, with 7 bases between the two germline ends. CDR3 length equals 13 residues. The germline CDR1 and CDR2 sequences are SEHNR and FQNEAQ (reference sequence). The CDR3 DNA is TGTGCCAGCAGCTTCGAGGGCAATGAAAAACTGTTTTTT. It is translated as CASSFEGNEKLFF.

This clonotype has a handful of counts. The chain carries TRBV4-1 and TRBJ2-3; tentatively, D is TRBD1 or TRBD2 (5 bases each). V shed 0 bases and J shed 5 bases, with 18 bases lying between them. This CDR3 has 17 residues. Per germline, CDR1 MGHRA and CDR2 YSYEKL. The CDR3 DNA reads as TGCGCCAGCAGCCAAGATGGGGCAGGAGGCTCTCAAGATACGCAGTATTTT. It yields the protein CASSQDGAGGSQDTQYF.

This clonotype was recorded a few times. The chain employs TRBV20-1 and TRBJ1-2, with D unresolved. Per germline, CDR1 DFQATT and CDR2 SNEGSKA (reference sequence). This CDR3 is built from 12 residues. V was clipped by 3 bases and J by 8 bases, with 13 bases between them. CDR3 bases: TGCAGTGCTAGTGAGGATATCGACGGCTACACCTTC. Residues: CSASEDIDGYTF.

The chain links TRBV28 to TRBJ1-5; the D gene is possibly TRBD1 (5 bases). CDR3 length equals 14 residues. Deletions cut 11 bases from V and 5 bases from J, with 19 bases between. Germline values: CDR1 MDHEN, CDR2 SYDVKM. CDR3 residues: CAGTAGTADQPQHF. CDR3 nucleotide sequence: TGTGCCGGCACCGCGGGGACGGCTGATCAGCCCCAGCATTTT.